This entry lists 15 T cell receptor beta chains sequenced from one sample in a study of blood T cell repertoires in COVID-19. The data were produced by immunoSEQ multiplex PCR, yet TCRdb's version contains in-frame clones alone and is incomplete. This table has about 130,000 clones, about 89% appearing once. What was sequenced was peripheral blood. The receptor source for this set is a man aged 60 to 69 with COVID-19, enrolled during active disease.

The chain has TRBV7-2 and TRBJ1-5; D may be TRBD1 (5 bases). The length of the CDR3 is 15 residues. V was shortened by 6 bases and J by 0 bases, with 12 bases between the two germline ends. CDR1 is SGHTA, CDR2 FQGNSA, per germline. Written as DNA, the CDR3 is TGTGCCAGCAGACCCCGGGGGGGTAGCAATCAGCCCCAGCATTTT. Its translation: CASRPRGGSNQPQHF. Based on the CDR3 plus reference TRBV7-2 and TRBJ1-5, the full variable domain is GAGVSQSPSNKVTEKGKDVELRCDPISGHTALYWYRQSLGQGLEFLIYFQGNSAPDKSGLPSDRFSAERTGGSVSTLTIQRTQQEDSAVYLCASRPRGGSNQPQHFGDGTRLSIL.

The chain is built from TRBV30 and TRBJ1-6; 7 positions agree with TRBD1. The ends lost 4 bases at V and 8 bases at J; junction bases unmatched: 20. The germline V gene encodes CDR1 GTSNPN and CDR2 SVGIG (reference sequence). This CDR3 has 18 residues. CDR3 bases: TGTGCCTGGAAACAGGGGACTTTGTCCCCCACCAATTATTCACCCCTCCACTTT. It codes for CAWKQGTLSPTNYSPLHF.

CDR3 in DNA: TGTGCCAGCAGTGAAGACGCGAGAGATGAAGCTTTCTTT. This gives the protein CASSEDARDEAFF. The chain uses TRBV6-1 and TRBJ1-1; no clear D. Trimming stripped 1 base from V and 7 bases from J, with 10 bases between. The CDR3 length is 13 residues. The V gene's germline CDR1 is MNHNS and CDR2 SASEGT.

J is TRBJ2-7 and V is TRBV10-1; 7 positions agree with TRBD1. With 3 bases clipped from V and 2 bases from J, the junction kept 1 base outside the gene matches. Germline assignment: CDR1 WNHNN and CDR2 SYGVQD (reference sequence). CDR3 size: 13 residues. The DNA of the CDR3 is TGCGCCAGCAGTGAAACAGGGGCCTACGAGCAGTACTTC. It yields the protein CASSETGAYEQYF.

The chain is built from TRBV9 and TRBJ2-2; D uncertain. Trimming took off 0 bases at V and 4 bases at J, with 10 bases between the two ends. The CDR3 runs to 15 residues. The germline V gene encodes CDR1 SGDLS and CDR2 YYNGEE. CDR3 sequence (DNA): TGTGCCAGCAGCGTAGAGTCGCAGGCCACCGGGGAGCTGTTTTTT. Translated: CASSVESQATGELFF.

V and J are TRBV29-1 and TRBJ2-7, with TRBD2 matching 11 bases. Germline values: CDR1 SQVTM, CDR2 ANQGSEA. The CDR3 totals 14 residues. V dropped 5 bases and J dropped 1; count of bases not matched to a gene: 4. This CDR3 reads CSVSRLAGSYEQYF. The DNA of the CDR3 is TGCAGCGTTAGCCGACTAGCGGGATCCTACGAGCAGTACTTC.

The chain joins TRBV7-9 to TRBJ2-1, with D possibly being TRBD1 (6 bases). This CDR3 contains 12 residues. Germline V CDR1 and CDR2: SEHNR, FQNEAQ (reference sequence). Trimming removed 3 bases at V and 12 bases at J, with 12 bases between. The CDR3 nucleotides read TGTGCCAGCAGCTTCCTCCAGGGGCGGCAGTTCTTC. The encoded protein is CASSFLQGRQFF.

The CDR3 reads CASSYGGGGNQPQHF. For the CDR3, the DNA is TGTGCCAGCAGTTACGGGGGAGGAGGCAATCAGCCCCAGCATTTT. The chain has TRBV6-5 and TRBJ1-5; D might be TRBD1 (5 bases). From germline, CDR1 is MNHEY and CDR2 SVGAGI. The CDR3 runs 15 residues. V lost 2 bases to trimming and J lost 2 bases, with 10 bases between them.

V gene TRBV5-1 combines with J gene TRBJ1-2; no clear D gene. Germline CDR1 SGHRS, CDR2 YFSETQ. V was shortened by 0 bases and J by 8 bases, with 11 bases between the two germline ends. The CDR3 covers 13 residues. CDR3 DNA sequence: TGCGCCAGCAGCTTGGGCCCTTCGGAGGGCTACACCTTC. Translation: CASSLGPSEGYTF.

The CDR3 DNA is TGCGCCAGCAGCCTCACTAGCGGGGAGTACAATGAGCAGTTCTTC. It is translated as CASSLTSGEYNEQFF. The rearrangement links TRBV5-1 to TRBJ2-1; TRBD2 aligns across 10 bases. This CDR3 has 15 amino acids. V was clipped by 4 bases and J by 4 bases; unmatched bases: 5. Germline V CDR1 and CDR2: SGHRS, YFSETQ.

J is TRBJ1-4 and V is TRBV18; D may be TRBD1 (5 bases). This CDR3 comprises 15 residues. Germline CDR1 is KGHSH and CDR2 is LQKENI. Trimming took 0 bases from V and 8 from J, leaving 13 bases between them. The CDR3 spells CASSPPGEGFEKLFF. CDR3 DNA: TGTGCCAGCTCACCACCCGGGGAGGGGTTCGAAAAACTGTTTTTT.

The chain carries TRBV4-1 and TRBJ1-1; D remains ambiguous. Germline CDR1 and CDR2: MGHRA and YSYEKL. The CDR3 runs 15 residues. Trimming stripped 2 bases from V and 0 bases from J, with 10 bases between. The CDR3 bases are TGCGCCAGCAGCCAACCTTATCACTTGAACACTGAAGCTTTCTTT. The encoded protein is CASSQPYHLNTEAFF.

A few counts support this clone. The CDR3 region has the DNA TGTGCCAGCAGCCCGACGTCAGACGAAGCGGGGACTACACCCTACGAGCAGTACTTC. It codes for CASSPTSDEAGTTPYEQYF. The chain carries TRBV7-9 and TRBJ2-7; 7 nucleotides align to TRBD2. This CDR3 has 19 residues. Trimming cost V 5 bases and J 2 bases; bases outside gene matches: 21. The germline CDR1 and CDR2 sequences are SEHNR and FQNEAQ (reference sequence).

The J gene is TRBJ2-5, the V gene TRBV30; D might be TRBD1 (6 bases). The CDR3 runs 17 residues. Germline V CDR1 and CDR2: GTSNPN, SVGIG (reference sequence). Trimming took off 1 base at V and 4 bases at J, with 22 bases between the two ends. CDR3 DNA: TGTGCCTGGAGTGCCCTGAGGTCGGCGAGGGGGATAGAGACCCAGTACTTC. Translating it yields CAWSALRSARGIETQYF.

V gene TRBV6-2 or TRBV6-3 combines with J gene TRBJ2-1, with D perhaps matching TRBD1 (5 bases). Per the germline V gene, CDR1 is MNHEY and CDR2 is SVGEGT. The CDR3 runs 17 residues. V dropped 0 bases and J dropped 6 bases, with 18 bases sitting between them. The CDR3 DNA reads TGTGCCAGCAGTTACTCGAAGGGTGGGGCCCGCGGCAATGAGCAGTTCTTC. Translated, it gives CASSYSKGGARGNEQFF.